What follows is one TCR beta chain and its context. This record belongs to a study of blood T cell repertoires in COVID-19. Study background: Some COVID-19 samples were acute and others convalescent; all came from the United States, Italy and Spain. PBMCs, B-cell-depleted T cells, or T cells were the source of the cDNA or gDNA that made up the material.

Authors' data handling: Amplified reference gene primers provided the basis for estimating nucleated cell counts. The table came from immunoSEQ multiplex PCR; TCRdb's copy has only in-frame clones and leaves some out. The D gene and trimming were derived from the DNA, and the V and J assignments and clone size from that table. The sample contains some 170,000 clones, about three quarters of which appear only once. The germline V gene has CDR1 MNHEY and CDR2 SVGAGI. The CDR3 is made up of 13 amino acids. Trimming took off 6 bases at V and 10 bases at J, with 13 bases between the two ends. The J gene is TRBJ1-6, the V gene TRBV6-5; maybe TRBD1 (5 bases). The specimen sequenced was peripheral blood. The origin of this receptor is a man aged 60 to 75 with acute or convalescent COVID-19. CDR3 sequence reads: CASRTLRGSPLHF. For the CDR3, the DNA is TGTGCCAGCAGGACCTTGCGGGGGTCACCCCTCCACTTT.